This T cell receptor beta chain was retrieved from a study of T cells after yellow fever vaccination. MiXCR was run by TCRdb on the 5' RACE reads, yielding one entry per CDR3 protein. The profile shows hundreds of thousands of distinct CDR3 sequences, less than 20% of them singletons. V shed 0 bases and J shed 4 bases, with 7 bases lying between them. The germline V gene encodes CDR1 SGDLS and CDR2 YYNGEE. The CDR3 is made up of 13 amino acids. The rearrangement uses TRBV9 and TRBJ2-5; D not resolved. This TCR was recovered from a young man who received the YFV17D yellow fever vaccine. This material consisted of PBMCs, taken 4 to 5 days after the first yellow fever vaccination. The CDR3 region has the DNA TGTGCCAGCAGCGTAGATCCGGGAGAGACCCAGTACTTC. Encoded protein: CASSVDPGETQYF.